One sample yielded the 9 T cell receptor beta chains listed below, sequenced in a study of T cells in Graves' hyperthyroidism and ophthalmopathy. Amplification yielded TCR beta CDR3 regions, with RNA transcripts as the source. The HTBI primer set served for first-round RT-PCR of the TCR CDR3. TCRdb ran MiXCR on the multiplex PCR reads and lists one entry per CDR3 protein. The sample has 90,000 to 120,000 distinct CDR3 sequences, 16% seen once; the top ten hold around 44%. The sample consisted of blood. The origin of the receptors is a woman aged 50 to 60 with Graves' hyperthyroidism.

This clonotype was picked up many times. The V call is TRBV7-7, the J call TRBJ2-7; possible D gene TRBD2, 6 bases. This CDR3 comprises 12 residues. Per the germline V gene, CDR1 is SSHAT and CDR2 is FNYEAQ (reference sequence). CDR3 sequence (DNA): TGTGCTAGCAGCTTAGCGGATTACGAGCAGTACGTC. It translates to CASSLADYEQYV.

This clonotype was counted many times. This chain joins TRBV5-1 and TRBJ1-1, with D perhaps matching TRBD1 (6 bases). The CDR3 runs 14 residues. Germline CDR1 SGHRS, CDR2 YFSETQ. The V and J ends lost 4 bases and 3 bases respectively, with 13 bases between them. In DNA form, the CDR3 reads TGCGCCAGCAGCGCCCGGGAGGGGGACACTGAAGCTTTCTTT. Protein: CASSAREGDTEAFF.

There are many counts of this clonotype. The chain employs TRBV20-1 and TRBJ1-5; D remains unclear. Trimming cost V 3 bases and J 0 bases, with 9 bases left between them. CDR3 size: 14 residues. The germline CDR1 and CDR2 sequences are DFQATT and SNEGSKA (reference sequence). In DNA form, the CDR3 reads TGCAGTGCTAGGGGATTGTATAGCAATCAGCCCCAGCATTTT. Residues: CSARGLYSNQPQHF.

This clonotype was detected ten times or more. The rearrangement links TRBV4-1 to TRBJ2-2; 7 nucleotides agree with TRBD1. The CDR3 contains 14 residues. V lost 4 bases to trimming and J lost 5 bases; unmatched junction nucleotides: 4. Germline V gene lookup returns CDR1 MGHRA and CDR2 YSYEKL. CDR3 residues: CASSRSTGTGELFF. DNA for the CDR3: TGCGCCAGCAGCCGATCGACAGGGACCGGGGAGCTGTTTTTT.

This clonotype was detected only a few times. This may be a read error, as it is one base from a much larger clone. V gene TRBV5-5 combines with J gene TRBJ2-7; D gene unclear. The CDR3 has 13 amino acids. V lost 4 bases to trimming and J lost 3 bases, with 11 bases between them. From germline, CDR1 is SGHKS and CDR2 YYEKEE (reference sequence). This CDR3 is CASSQDQFYEQYF. CDR3 nucleotide sequence: TGTGCCAGCAGCCAGGACCAATTCTACGAGCAGTACTTC.

There are many counts of this clonotype. V gene TRBV29-1 combines with J gene TRBJ1-2, with D possibly being TRBD1 (5 bases). Trimming removed 3 bases from V and 3 bases from J, with 11 bases in between. Germline CDR1 and CDR2: SQVTM and ANQGSEA. The CDR3 length is 13 residues. The CDR3 DNA reads as TGCAGCGTTGACGATCAGGGATACTATGGCTACACCTTC. Residues: CSVDDQGYYGYTF.

The sample holds many counts of this clonotype. The chain employs TRBV20-1 and TRBJ2-6; TRBD1 might be the D (6 bases). CDR1 is DFQATT and CDR2 is SNEGSKA in the germline V gene (reference sequence). V was cut by 1 base and J by 0 bases, with 19 bases left in between. The CDR3 covers 19 residues. CDR3 coding DNA: TGCAGTGCTAGAGTGGGGACATATGTTGATAGCTCTGGGGCCAACGTCCTGACTTTC. Its protein is CSARVGTYVDSSGANVLTF.

The chain employs TRBV20-1 and TRBJ1-4; 8 positions agree with TRBD1. Germline lookup yields CDR1 DFQATT and CDR2 SNEGSKA (reference sequence). Unmatched junction bases numbered 11, after V lost 0 bases and J lost 8 bases. The CDR3 has 16 amino acids. CDR3 sequence: CSARDHPGQGGEKLFF. As DNA, the CDR3 is TGCAGTGCTAGAGATCACCCCGGACAGGGAGGGGAAAAACTGTTTTTT.

This clonotype was seen repeatedly, ten times or more. The V and J genes are TRBV13 and TRBJ2-1, with 9 bases identical to TRBD1. From germline, CDR1 is PRHDT and CDR2 FYEKMQ (reference sequence). V shed 5 bases and J 5 bases; nucleotides not matched to a gene: 7. The length of the CDR3 is 15 residues. For the CDR3, the DNA is TGTGCCAGCAGCATCGACAGGGGGACGCACAATGAGCAGTTCTTC. Translated, it gives CASSIDRGTHNEQFF. The whole variable domain, filled in from reference TRBV13 and TRBJ2-1, reads AAGVIQSPRHLIKEKRETATLKCYPIPRHDTVYWYQQGPGQDPQFLISFYEKMQSDKGSIPDRFSAQQFSDYHSELNMSSLELGDSALYFCASSIDRGTHNEQFFGPGTRLTVL.